Following are 13 T cell receptor beta chains from one sample sequenced in a study of blood T cell repertoires in COVID-19. Clones were sequenced by immunoSEQ multiplex PCR, and TCRdb holds only the in-frame ones, with some missing. The data hold about 180,000 clones, with 60% to 80% observed a single time. The sample consisted of peripheral blood. The source of these receptors is a woman in her 70s with acute or convalescent COVID-19.

This chain uses TRBV19 with TRBJ2-3; tentatively, D is TRBD1 (6 bases). The CDR3 runs 15 residues. The germline gives CDR1 LNHDA, CDR2 SQIVND (reference sequence). V lost 4 bases and J 2 bases, leaving 13 bases between the germline ends. CDR3 in amino acids: CASSTGTLLTDTQYF. In DNA, the CDR3 is TGTGCCAGTAGTACTGGGACACTTCTCACAGATACGCAGTATTTT.

The CDR3: CASSQDSGRGSGQPQHF. The CDR3 nucleotides read TGTGCCAGCAGCCAAGATTCGGGCAGGGGGTCCGGACAGCCCCAGCATTTT. This sequence joins TRBV3-1 (or the pseudogene TRBV3-2) and TRBJ1-5, with 7 bases identical to TRBD1. V lost 0 bases to trimming and J lost 7 bases; unmatched junction nucleotides: 12. CDR3 length: 17 residues. Germline CDR1 and CDR2: LGHDT and YNNKEL (reference sequence).

The chain couples TRBV7-3 to TRBJ1-2; no reliable D call. The CDR3 extends over 16 amino acids. CDR1 SGHTA and CDR2 FQGTGA come from the germline V gene. The ends were cut back, 4 bases at V and 7 bases at J, with 22 bases in the middle. The CDR3 loop reads CASSSTPGSHPAGYTF. The CDR3 nucleotides are TGTGCCAGCAGCTCTACCCCCGGGAGCCACCCTGCTGGCTACACCTTC. The whole variable domain, remainder taken from reference TRBV7-3 and TRBJ1-2, is GAGVSQTPSNKVTEKGKYVELRCDPISGHTALYWYRQSLGQGPEFLIYFQGTGAADDSGLPNDRFFAVRPEGSVSTLKIQRTERGDSAVYLCASSSTPGSHPAGYTFGSGTRLTVV.

V gene TRBV18 combines with J gene TRBJ1-6; 9 bases match TRBD1. CDR1 KGHSH and CDR2 LQKENI come from the germline V gene. V lost 1 base and J lost 8; bases outside the gene matches: 0. The CDR3 length is 14 residues. The CDR3 spells CASSPRDRDSPLHF. The CDR3, as DNA: TGTGCCAGCTCACCACGGGACAGGGATTCACCCCTCCACTTT.

The chain's CDR3 is CASTYRGRGTEAFF. The CDR3 bases are TGTGCCAGTACCTACAGGGGGCGGGGCACTGAAGCTTTCTTT. V is TRBV19 and J is TRBJ1-1, with TRBD1 identical over 9 bases. CDR3 size: 14 residues. J gave up 4 bases and V 7 bases, and 7 bases lay outside the gene matches. CDR1 LNHDA and CDR2 SQIVND come from the germline V gene (reference sequence).

V usage is TRBV29-1 and J usage is TRBJ1-4; D ambiguous. Trimming pared 0 bases from V and 8 bases from J, leaving 13 bases between. The CDR3 sequence is 14 residues long. The V gene's germline CDR1 is SQVTM and CDR2 ANQGSEA. The CDR3 here is CSVEENETGEKLFF. DNA for the CDR3: TGCAGCGTTGAAGAAAACGAAACGGGGGAAAAACTGTTTTTT.

J is TRBJ1-4 and V is TRBV19, with D tentatively TRBD1 (5 bases). The V end was cut by 7 bases, the J end by 1 base, with 16 bases between. The germline CDR1 and CDR2 sequences are LNHDA and SQIVND (reference sequence). The CDR3 sequence is 16 residues long. The CDR3 DNA follows: TGTGCCAGTACCCCCATGGGGGGGGGAACTAATGAAAAACTGTTTTTT. Encoded protein: CASTPMGGGTNEKLFF. Full variable domain (outside the CDR3, taken from reference TRBV19 and TRBJ1-4): DGGITQSPKYLFRKEGQNVTLSCEQNLNHDAMYWYRQDPGQGLRLIYYSQIVNDFQKGDIAEGYSVSREKKESFPLTVTSAQKNPTAFYLCASTPMGGGTNEKLFFGSGTQLSVL.

The chain combines TRBV13 with TRBJ2-2; TRBD2 agrees at 10 bases. Germline V gene lookup returns CDR1 PRHDT and CDR2 FYEKMQ (reference sequence). After removal of 5 bases from V and 6 bases from J, the junction contained 6 bases not matched to a gene. This CDR3 region has 15 residues. CDR3 coding DNA: TGTGCCAGCAGCCAAAGAAGCGGGAGGGCCGGGGAGCTGTTTTTT. It is translated as CASSQRSGRAGELFF.

This chain connects TRBV4-2 to TRBJ1-2; D unclear. V shed 0 bases and J shed 4 bases, with 18 bases lying between them. CDR1 and CDR2 from the germline V gene are LGHNA and YNFKEQ. The CDR3 extends over 17 amino acids. CDR3 residues: CASSQDFRTDYIYGYTF. The CDR3 DNA is TGTGCCAGCAGCCAAGATTTTCGTACAGATTATATCTATGGCTACACCTTC.

Concerning this clone itself: The sample carries other DNA sequences with the same CDR3. The chain employs TRBV19 and TRBJ2-7; 7 nucleotides agree with TRBD1. The germline V gene has CDR1 LNHDA and CDR2 SQIVND (reference sequence). Trimming removed 5 bases from V and 2 bases from J; junction bases left unmatched: 3. The CDR3 is made up of 13 amino acids. CDR3 sequence reads: CASSPGTAYEQYF. In nucleotides, the CDR3 is TGTGCCAGTAGTCCCGGGACAGCCTACGAGCAGTACTTC. Filled out from reference TRBV19 and TRBJ2-7, the complete variable domain reads DGGITQSPKYLFRKEGQNVTLSCEQNLNHDAMYWYRQDPGQGLRLIYYSQIVNDFQKGDIAEGYSVSREKKESFPLTVTSAQKNPTAFYLCASSPGTAYEQYFGPGTRLTVT.

The chain links TRBV14 to TRBJ1-4; 7 bases match TRBD1. Looked up from germline, CDR1 is SGHDN and CDR2 is FVKESK. V lost 0 bases to trimming and J lost 7 bases; unmatched junction nucleotides: 8. This CDR3 has 16 residues. The CDR3 DNA reads TGTGCCAGCAGCCAAGAGATTGGGCAGGGGGGTGAAAAACTGTTTTTT. Its translation is CASSQEIGQGGEKLFF.

V gene TRBV2 combines with J gene TRBJ2-7, with 16 bases aligning to TRBD2. Germline V gene data show CDR1 as SNHLY and CDR2 as FYNNEI. The V segment lost 4 bases and the J segment 4 bases; nucleotides outside the gene matches: 7. CDR3 length: 17 residues. Here the CDR3 reads CASSVGTSGRVYYEQYF. The CDR3 nucleotides are TGTGCCAGCAGTGTTGGGACTAGCGGGAGGGTGTATTACGAGCAGTACTTC.

The CDR3: CAIGDRVAEQYF. In nucleotides, the CDR3 is TGTGCCATCGGGGACAGGGTGGCCGAGCAGTACTTC. The rearrangement links TRBV28 to TRBJ2-7; TRBD1 aligns across 9 bases. Looked up from germline, CDR1 is MDHEN and CDR2 is SYDVKM. The J segment lost 6 bases and the V segment lost 10 bases, leaving 7 bases of the junction unmatched. CDR3 size: 12 residues.